The 19 T cell receptor beta chains presented below share a single source sample, sequenced in a study of blood T cell repertoires in COVID-19. Measured with immunoSEQ multiplex PCR; TCRdb has only the in-frame clones, and not every one. Of a few hundred thousand clones listed, around 89% are singletons. Sample: peripheral blood. These receptors were obtained from a man in his fifties or sixties who had recovered from COVID-19.

V and J are TRBV11-1 and TRBJ2-7, with 7 bases aligning to TRBD1. Trimming cost V 4 bases and J 3 bases; bases outside gene matches: 3. This CDR3 is 13 amino acids long. Germline CDR1 is SGHAT and CDR2 is FQDESV (reference sequence). The CDR3 region has the DNA TGTGCCAGCAGCTGGGACAGCCGCTACGAGCAGTACTTC. This gives the protein CASSWDSRYEQYF.

The chain is built from TRBV19 and TRBJ2-7; 12 bases are a match to TRBD2. This CDR3 comprises 14 residues. V lost 7 bases and J lost 4; bases outside the gene matches: 5. Germline V lookup: CDR1 LNHDA, CDR2 SQIVND (reference sequence). CDR3 in DNA: TGTGCCAGTATGAGGACTAGCGGGGATTACGAGCAGTACTTC. This translates into CASMRTSGDYEQYF.

In this sample, this clone turned up once. The V and J genes are TRBV10-3 and TRBJ2-4, with 11 bases fitting TRBD1. CDR3 size: 16 residues. J was trimmed by 3 bases and V by 2 bases; bases with no gene match: 3. Germline-derived CDR1 and CDR2 are ENHRY and SYGVKD. The CDR3 sequence is CAISEGTGGGKNIQYF. The CDR3 nucleotides read TGTGCCATCAGTGAGGGGACAGGGGGAGGCAAAAACATTCAGTACTTC.

The rearrangement joins TRBV7-9 to TRBJ2-2, with D uncertain. Germline V lookup: CDR1 SEHNR, CDR2 FQNEAQ (reference sequence). The V end lost 0 bases, the J end lost 2 bases, and 10 bases lay between the germline ends. CDR3 length equals 16 residues. CDR3 protein: CASSLAAGLNTGELFF. CDR3 coding DNA: TGTGCCAGCAGCTTAGCCGCAGGCTTAAACACCGGGGAGCTGTTTTTT.

The CDR3 sequence is CASSKSLYEQYF. CDR3 sequence (DNA): TGTGCCAGCAGCAAATCCCTCTACGAGCAGTACTTC. The rearrangement joins TRBV21-1 to TRBJ2-7; TRBD2 reflects the table's D call only, with no check against the DNA. TRBV21-1 is tagged as a pseudogene. This CDR3 is 12 amino acids long.

V usage is TRBV2 and J usage is TRBJ2-2; 8 bases fit TRBD2. With 5 bases clipped from V and 0 bases from J, the junction kept 2 bases outside the gene matches. This CDR3 has 15 amino acids. The germline V gene encodes CDR1 SNHLY and CDR2 FYNNEI. The chain's CDR3 is CASSYGGANTGELFF. The CDR3 DNA reads as TGTGCCAGCAGTTACGGGGGGGCGAACACCGGGGAGCTGTTTTTT.

The chain uses TRBV27 and TRBJ1-1; 10 bases align to TRBD1. This CDR3 is 12 amino acids long. The ends lost 8 bases at V and 5 bases at J; junction bases unmatched: 2. Germline assignment: CDR1 MNHEY and CDR2 SMNVEV (reference sequence). Here the CDR3 DNA reads TGTGCCAGCCGGACAGGGGGGACTGAAGCTTTCTTT. Translation gives CASRTGGTEAFF.

This chain links TRBV18 with TRBJ1-2; D gene ambiguous. V was clipped by 6 bases and J by 4 bases, with 12 bases between them. Germline CDR1 KGHSH, CDR2 LQKENI. The CDR3 runs 13 residues. CDR3 nucleotides: TGTGCCAGCTCTGAGGGAAGAGGCTATGGCTACACCTTC. The encoded protein is CASSEGRGYGYTF.

The chain links TRBV15 to TRBJ2-5, with 8 bases identical to TRBD1. CDR3 length equals 16 residues. Germline values: CDR1 LNHNV, CDR2 YYDKDF (reference sequence). V was pared by 7 bases and J by 1 base, with 11 bases of the junction left unmatched. CDR3 sequence: CATINGGRGPQETQYF. CDR3 coding DNA: TGTGCCACCATCAACGGCGGCAGGGGGCCCCAAGAGACCCAGTACTTC.

The J gene is TRBJ2-1, the V gene TRBV7-2, with no clear D. Germline V gene data show CDR1 as SGHTA and CDR2 as FQGNSA. This CDR3 is built from 13 residues. The V gene lost 2 bases and the J gene lost 9 bases, with 11 bases spanning the gap. The CDR3 reads CASSLLVPSEQFF. The CDR3 nucleotides read TGTGCCAGCAGCTTACTAGTACCCAGTGAGCAGTTCTTC.

The chain couples TRBV6-2 or TRBV6-3 to TRBJ1-3; possibly TRBD1 for D (6 bases). V was trimmed by 6 bases and J by 0 bases, leaving 12 bases between them. The CDR3 extends over 15 amino acids. Germline CDR1 MNHEY, CDR2 SVGEGT. CDR3 sequence (DNA): TGTGCCAGCAGCCGCCGGGACAACTCTGGAAACACCATATATTTT. It translates to CASSRRDNSGNTIYF.

The J gene is TRBJ2-7, the V gene TRBV21-1; TRBD1 reflects the table's D call only, with no check against the DNA. TRBV21-1 is a recognized pseudogene. This CDR3 is built from 13 residues. The CDR3 protein is CASEDRFEYEQYF. In DNA form, the CDR3 reads TGTGCCAGCGAGGACAGGTTTGAGTACGAGCAGTACTTC.

The chain couples TRBV5-1 to TRBJ2-7, with D possibly TRBD1 on 5 matching bases. Trimming pared 4 bases from V and 1 base from J, leaving 12 bases between. This CDR3 contains 14 residues. The germline gives CDR1 SGHRS, CDR2 YFSETQ. The chain's CDR3 is CASSNWQGSYEQYF. The CDR3, as DNA: TGCGCCAGCAGCAATTGGCAGGGTTCCTACGAGCAGTACTTC.

The rearrangement uses TRBV11-1 and TRBJ1-6; 9 bases line up with TRBD1. The CDR3 consists of 15 residues. V lost 5 bases and J lost 7; bases outside the gene matches: 6. Germline V lookup: CDR1 SGHAT, CDR2 FQDESV (reference sequence). The CDR3 DNA follows: TGTGCCAGCAGCAGAAACAGGGGGCAGAATTCACCCCTCCACTTT. Protein: CASSRNRGQNSPLHF.

V gene TRBV5-1 combines with J gene TRBJ2-2; 7 bases are a match to TRBD1. The CDR3 spans 14 residues. V gave up 4 bases and J gave up 3 bases; unmatched junction bases: 3. The germline CDR1 and CDR2 sequences are SGHRS and YFSETQ. The CDR3 DNA follows: TGCGCCAGCAGCCGGACAGGAGACACCGGGGAGCTGTTTTTT. Residues: CASSRTGDTGELFF. Filled out from reference TRBV5-1 and TRBJ2-2, the complete variable domain reads KAGVTQTPRYLIKTRGQQVTLSCSPISGHRSVSWYQQTPGQGLQFLFEYFSETQRNKGNFPGRFSGRQFSNSRSEMNVSTLELGDSALYLCASSRTGDTGELFFGEGSRLTVL.

The CDR3 DNA reads TGTGCCAGCAGCCCGGAATTAAGGACACTCAGGGAAAAACTGTTTTTT. Protein sequence: CASSPELRTLREKLFF. The V gene is TRBV3-1 (or the pseudogene TRBV3-2), the J gene TRBJ1-4; possible D gene TRBD1, 5 bases. This CDR3 is 16 amino acids long. Germline loops: CDR1 LGHDT, CDR2 YNNKEL (reference sequence). The V end lost 4 bases, the J end lost 8 bases, and 20 bases lay between the germline ends.

The chain couples TRBV2 to TRBJ1-2; the D is unclear. The V end lost 3 bases, the J end lost 3 bases, and 14 bases lay between the germline ends. Germline V gene lookup returns CDR1 SNHLY and CDR2 FYNNEI. The CDR3 is made up of 15 amino acids. This chain's CDR3 is CASSDEGGRDYGYTF. The CDR3 nucleotides are TGTGCCAGCAGTGATGAGGGAGGGCGTGACTATGGCTACACCTTC.

CDR3 amino acids: CATKDSPQETQYF. The CDR3, as DNA: TGTGCCACCAAAGACAGCCCCCAAGAGACCCAGTACTTC. This sequence joins TRBV19 and TRBJ2-5; the D gene is possibly TRBD1 (5 bases). CDR3 size: 13 residues. Germline CDR1 reads LNHDA; CDR2 reads SQIVND (reference sequence). Trimming left V 10 bases short and J 1 base short, with 13 bases between.

The CDR3 here is CSASGGGREQYF. The CDR3 DNA reads TGCAGTGCTAGTGGGGGAGGTCGCGAGCAGTACTTC. V is TRBV20-1 and J is TRBJ2-7; weak D call: TRBD2 (6 bases). The CDR3 is made up of 12 amino acids. V lost 3 bases and J lost 6, with 12 bases in between. Germline CDR1 DFQATT, CDR2 SNEGSKA (reference sequence).